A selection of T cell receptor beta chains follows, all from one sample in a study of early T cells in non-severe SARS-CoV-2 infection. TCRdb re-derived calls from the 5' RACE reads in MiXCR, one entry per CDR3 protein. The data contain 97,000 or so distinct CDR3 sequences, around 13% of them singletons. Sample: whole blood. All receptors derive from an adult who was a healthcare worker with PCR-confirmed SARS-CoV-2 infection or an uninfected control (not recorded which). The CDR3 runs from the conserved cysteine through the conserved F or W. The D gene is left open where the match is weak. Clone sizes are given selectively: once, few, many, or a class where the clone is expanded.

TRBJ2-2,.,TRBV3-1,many,TGTGCCAGCAGCCAAGACGGCGGAACCGGGGAGCTGTTTTTT,CASSQDGGTGELFF
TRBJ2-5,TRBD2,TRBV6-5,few,TGTGCCAGCAGGTCGGGGGGGGCTGGCCAAGAGACCCAGTACTTC,CASRSGGAGQETQYF
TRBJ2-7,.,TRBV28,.,TGTGCCAGCAGTTCAACGTTCCCTCAGTACTTC,CASSSTFPQYF
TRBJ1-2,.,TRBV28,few,TGTGCCAGCAGGGGGACGGACTCAAGAGGCTATGGCTACACCTTC,CASRGTDSRGYGYTF
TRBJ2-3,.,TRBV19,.,TGTGCCACCACCACCCCCGGGGGTGGGACGGATACGCAGTATTTT,CATTTPGGGTDTQYF
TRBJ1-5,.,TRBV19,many,TGTGCCAGTAGTATAGGCCTCCATCAGCCCCAGCATTTT,CASSIGLHQPQHF
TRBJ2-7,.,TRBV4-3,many,TGCGCCAGCAGCCAAGAACGAGAGGTCGCCTACGAGCAGTACTTC,CASSQEREVAYEQYF
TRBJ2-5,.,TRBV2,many,TGTGCCAGCAGTCCAGAGACCCAGTACTTC,CASSPETQYF
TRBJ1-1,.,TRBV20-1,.,TGCAGTGCTAGTTACAGGGCCACTGAAGCTTTCTTT,CSASYRATEAFF
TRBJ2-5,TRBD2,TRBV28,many,TGTGCCAGCATTGAAGCGGGATCCGACGAGACCCAGTACTTC,CASIEAGSDETQYF
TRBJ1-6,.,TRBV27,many,TGTGCCAGCAGTCTCCAGGGGACGGTGGTTTCACCCCTCCACTTT,CASSLQGTVVSPLHF